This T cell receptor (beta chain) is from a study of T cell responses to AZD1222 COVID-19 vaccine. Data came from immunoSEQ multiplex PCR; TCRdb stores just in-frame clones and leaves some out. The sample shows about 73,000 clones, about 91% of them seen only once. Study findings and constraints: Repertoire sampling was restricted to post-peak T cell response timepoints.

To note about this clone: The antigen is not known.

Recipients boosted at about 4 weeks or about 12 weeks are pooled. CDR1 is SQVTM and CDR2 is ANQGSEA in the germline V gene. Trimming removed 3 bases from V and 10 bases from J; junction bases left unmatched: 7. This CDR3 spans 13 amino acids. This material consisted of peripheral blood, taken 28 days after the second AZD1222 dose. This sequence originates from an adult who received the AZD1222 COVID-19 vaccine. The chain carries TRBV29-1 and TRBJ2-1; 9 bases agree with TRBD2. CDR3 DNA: TGCAGCGTTGAGGCGGGAGGGCCGGGGGAGCAGTTCTTC. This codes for CSVEAGGPGEQFF.